One sample yielded the 23 T cell receptor beta chains listed below, sequenced in a study of graft-versus-host responses after intestinal transplantation. Their recognized antigens are unknown. Method: immunoSEQ multiplex PCR; TCRdb's copy keeps in-frame clones and lacks some. The repertoire has 100,000 or so clones, 91% of them found once; the top ten carry about 0.18%. Sequenced here: unstimulated CD4+ T cells sorted from spleen or lymph node cells, sampled before transplant. The receptors derive from a human donor who was the organ donor for an intestinal transplant.

The V call is TRBV6-6, the J call TRBJ1-1, with D tentatively TRBD1 (5 bases). With 5 bases removed from V and 8 bases from J, the gap between germline ends came to 21 bases. The CDR3 loop spans 15 amino acids. CDR1 and CDR2 from the germline V gene are MNHNY and SVGAGI (reference sequence). The CDR3 DNA is TGTGCCAGCAGTGGGAATGACCGGGGGGAAAGGGAAGCTTTCTTT. Translation: CASSGNDRGEREAFF.

The V and J genes are TRBV6-5 and TRBJ2-7; TRBD2 matches at 10 bases. CDR1 and CDR2 from the germline V gene are MNHEY and SVGAGI. The CDR3 runs to 13 residues. The junction had 2 bases not matched to a gene; V was cut back by 7 bases and J by 2 bases. The CDR3 is CASTAGGPYEQYF. As DNA, the CDR3 is TGTGCCAGCACAGCGGGGGGGCCCTACGAGCAGTACTTC.

The chain is built from TRBV4-2 and TRBJ2-3; 10 bases fit TRBD2. V gave up 0 bases and J gave up 9 bases; unmatched junction bases: 9. The germline gives CDR1 LGHNA, CDR2 YNFKEQ. CDR3 length: 16 amino acids. The DNA for the CDR3 is TGTGCCAGCAGCCAAGATCCTAGCGGGGGAATAAGAACGCAGTATTTT. This translates into CASSQDPSGGIRTQYF.

V usage is TRBV19 and J usage is TRBJ2-3, with 8 nucleotides matching TRBD2. Trimming cost V 4 bases and J 3 bases; bases outside gene matches: 9. The CDR3 has 16 residues. Germline V CDR1 and CDR2: LNHDA, SQIVND (reference sequence). This chain's CDR3 is CASSSGGMLLTDTQYF. In DNA, the CDR3 is TGTGCCAGTAGTAGCGGGGGGATGTTATTGACAGATACGCAGTATTTT.

The J gene is TRBJ1-1, the V gene TRBV5-1; D may be TRBD1 (6 bases). The V end lost 6 bases, the J end lost 9 bases, and 24 bases lay between the germline ends. Germline V gives CDR1 SGHRS, CDR2 YFSETQ. CDR3 length: 15 residues. The CDR3 region is CASIEFLNRAPQAFF. As DNA, the CDR3 is TGCGCCAGCATTGAATTCCTTAACAGGGCTCCTCAAGCTTTCTTT.

The genes are TRBV19 and TRBJ1-5, with TRBD1 matching over 8 bases. Trimming cost V 7 bases and J 3 bases; bases outside gene matches: 17. CDR3 size: 18 residues. Germline V CDR1 and CDR2: LNHDA, SQIVND (reference sequence). The CDR3 sequence is CASTETWDRLSHNQPQHF. CDR3 bases: TGTGCCAGTACCGAGACGTGGGACAGGTTGAGTCACAATCAGCCCCAGCATTTT.

The V and J genes are TRBV28 and TRBJ2-7; 7 nucleotides agree with TRBD2. Trimming removed 4 bases from V and 4 bases from J; junction bases left unmatched: 7. Germline values: CDR1 MDHEN, CDR2 SYDVKM. This CDR3 spans 14 amino acids. CDR3 in DNA: TGTGCCAGCAGTTCATCGGGACTACGTTACGAGCAGTACTTC. Its protein is CASSSSGLRYEQYF.

The chain uses TRBV7-3 and TRBJ2-7; a weak D match, TRBD1 (6 bases). The CDR3 consists of 15 residues. Trimming left V 5 bases short and J 2 bases short, with 16 bases between. Germline values: CDR1 SGHTA, CDR2 FQGTGA. The CDR3 bases are TGTGCCAGCAGCCGCCAGGCAGGGGCGACCTACGAGCAGTACTTC. Translating it yields CASSRQAGATYEQYF.

This clone has just a few counts. The rearrangement uses TRBV7-9 and TRBJ2-1, with 8 bases fitting TRBD1. The V gene's germline CDR1 is SEHNR and CDR2 FQNEAQ (reference sequence). The length of the CDR3 is 17 residues. V lost 5 bases, J lost 8 bases, and 17 bases stayed unmatched. The CDR3: CASSHRRTGLSSDEQFF. In DNA, the CDR3 is TGTGCCAGCAGCCACAGACGGACAGGGCTTTCGTCGGATGAGCAGTTCTTC.

The gene calls are TRBV6-1 and TRBJ1-6; perhaps TRBD1 as D (6 bases). Trimming shortened V by 6 bases and J by 9 bases, and 12 bases separated the two germline ends. This CDR3 spans 13 amino acids. The germline CDR1 and CDR2 sequences are MNHNS and SASEGT. This CDR3 is CASRTGWSSPLHF. CDR3 DNA: TGTGCCAGCAGGACAGGTTGGAGTTCACCCCTCCACTTT.

The gene calls are TRBV7-9 and TRBJ2-7; no clear D. V was clipped by 1 base and J by 3 bases, with 4 bases between them. Germline V lookup: CDR1 SEHNR, CDR2 FQNEAQ (reference sequence). The CDR3 consists of 12 residues. CDR3 amino acids: CASSLVGYEQYF. The CDR3 DNA sequence: TGTGCCAGCAGCTTAGTCGGCTACGAGCAGTACTTC.

The chain uses TRBV6-5 and TRBJ1-5; 7 bases map to TRBD1. CDR3 length equals 14 residues. Germline lookup yields CDR1 MNHEY and CDR2 SVGAGI. J gave up 4 bases and V 5 bases, and 5 bases lay outside the gene matches. The CDR3 loop reads CASSPLQGNQPQHF. The DNA for the CDR3 is TGTGCCAGCAGTCCATTACAGGGGAATCAGCCCCAGCATTTT.

The rearrangement uses TRBV7-2 and TRBJ2-5; D might be TRBD1 (5 bases). The CDR3 extends over 15 amino acids. Germline CDR1 reads SGHTA; CDR2 reads FQGNSA. The V end lost 0 bases, the J end lost 5 bases, and 13 bases lay between the germline ends. This CDR3 is CASSLAGARSETQYF. The CDR3 DNA reads as TGTGCCAGCAGCTTAGCAGGGGCCCGTTCGGAGACCCAGTACTTC.

CDR3 sequence: CASSFRGGARPNEQFF. In DNA form, the CDR3 reads TGTGCCAGCAGCTTCCGCGGGGGGGCCCGGCCCAATGAGCAGTTCTTC. This rearrangement joins TRBV7-6 to TRBJ2-1; 9 bases are a match to TRBD2. Germline V gene data show CDR1 as SGHVS and CDR2 as FNYEAQ. The CDR3 consists of 16 residues. V trimming: 3 bases; J trimming: 6 bases; junction bases outside the gene matches: 9.

V usage is TRBV4-2 and J usage is TRBJ2-1; 7 bases agree with TRBD1. Germline V gene sequence: CDR1 LGHNA, CDR2 YNFKEQ. The CDR3 consists of 17 residues. The trim removed 1 base at V and 4 bases at J, leaving 10 bases unmatched. CDR3 nucleotide sequence: TGTGCCAGCAGCCAAGGTGTCGGGGACAGCCCTTACAATGAGCAGTTCTTC. Translating it yields CASSQGVGDSPYNEQFF.

V gene TRBV4-1 combines with J gene TRBJ1-5, with no clear D. Germline CDR1 reads MGHRA; CDR2 reads YSYEKL. V lost 0 bases to trimming and J lost 5 bases, with 11 bases between them. The CDR3 sequence is 15 residues long. The CDR3 DNA follows: TGCGCCAGCAGCCAAGATTTCGGGGTTGATCAGCCCCAGCATTTT. Amino acids: CASSQDFGVDQPQHF.

In its sample, this clone was seen once. The chain recombines TRBV28 with TRBJ1-5; a weak D match, TRBD1 (6 bases). The CDR3 is made up of 15 amino acids. Germline V CDR1 and CDR2: MDHEN, SYDVKM. The V end was cut by 2 bases, the J end by 2 bases, with 10 bases between. The CDR3 loop reads CASSLSHRGNQPQHF. The CDR3 region has the DNA TGTGCCAGCAGTTTAAGCCACAGGGGCAATCAGCCCCAGCATTTT.

The genes are TRBV4-1 and TRBJ1-2; D is possibly TRBD1 (5 bases). V lost 1 base and J 4 bases, leaving 10 bases between the germline ends. This CDR3 is built from 14 residues. Germline CDR1 and CDR2: MGHRA and YSYEKL. For the CDR3, the DNA is TGCGCCAGCAGCCAAGTAAACAGGCTCTATGGCTACACCTTC. Protein sequence: CASSQVNRLYGYTF.

The chain uses TRBV2 and TRBJ2-7; 10 bases are shared with TRBD1. Unmatched junction bases numbered 6, after V lost 7 bases and J lost 3 bases. Germline lookup yields CDR1 SNHLY and CDR2 FYNNEI. The CDR3 totals 14 residues. DNA for the CDR3: TGTGCCAGCACCAGACAGGGGGCTGGCTACGAGCAGTACTTC. Amino acids: CASTRQGAGYEQYF.

V gene TRBV19 combines with J gene TRBJ1-1, with TRBD1 matching 8 bases. This CDR3 is built from 13 residues. J gave up 4 bases and V 6 bases, and 4 bases lay outside the gene matches. Per germline, CDR1 LNHDA and CDR2 SQIVND (reference sequence). Here the CDR3 DNA reads TGTGCCAGTAGGACAGGGGTTGGCACTGAAGCTTTCTTT. This sequence encodes CASRTGVGTEAFF.

The chain uses TRBV5-6 and TRBJ2-7; D uncertain. V was pared by 5 bases and J by 0 bases, with 12 bases between. This CDR3 region has 14 residues. Germline V gene data show CDR1 as SGHDT and CDR2 as YYEEEE. In DNA, the CDR3 is TGTGCCAGCAGGACAATCTTAAGCTCCTACGAGCAGTACTTC. Amino acids: CASRTILSSYEQYF.

This clone came up once. This chain uses TRBV15 with TRBJ2-5, with 9 nucleotides matching TRBD1. Germline CDR1 LNHNV, CDR2 YYDKDF (reference sequence). V was clipped by 0 bases and J by 3 bases; unmatched bases: 8. The CDR3 totals 17 residues. As DNA, the CDR3 is TGTGCCACCAGCAGAGATTACCCGGGACAGGGAGAAGAGACCCAGTACTTC. Encoded protein: CATSRDYPGQGEETQYF.

The chain couples TRBV7-2 to TRBJ1-1; D is undetermined. The germline V gene has CDR1 SGHTA and CDR2 FQGNSA. The CDR3 extends over 13 amino acids. V was pared by 5 bases and J by 0 bases, with 7 bases between. The CDR3, as DNA: TGTGCCAGCAGCCTCGGGATGAACACTGAAGCTTTCTTT. It specifies CASSLGMNTEAFF. The full variable domain, completed using reference TRBV7-2 and TRBJ1-1, is GAGVSQSPSNKVTEKGKDVELRCDPISGHTALYWYRQSLGQGLEFLIYFQGNSAPDKSGLPSDRFSAERTGGSVSTLTIQRTQQEDSAVYLCASSLGMNTEAFFGQGTRLTVV.